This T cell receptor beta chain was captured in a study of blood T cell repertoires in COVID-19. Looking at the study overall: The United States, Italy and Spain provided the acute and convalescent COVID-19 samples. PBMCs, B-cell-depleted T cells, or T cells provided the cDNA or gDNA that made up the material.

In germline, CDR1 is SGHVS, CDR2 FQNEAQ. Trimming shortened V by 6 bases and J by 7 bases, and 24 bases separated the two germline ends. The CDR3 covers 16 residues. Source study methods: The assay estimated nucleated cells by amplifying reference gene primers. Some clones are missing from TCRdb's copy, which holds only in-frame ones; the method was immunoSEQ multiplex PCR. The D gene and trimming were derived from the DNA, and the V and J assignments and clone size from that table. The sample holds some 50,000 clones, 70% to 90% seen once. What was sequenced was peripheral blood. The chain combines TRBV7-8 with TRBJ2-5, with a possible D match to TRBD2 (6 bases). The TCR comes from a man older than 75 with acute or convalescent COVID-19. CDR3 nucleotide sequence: TGTGCCAGCAGTCATTCCGGGACGGGGGAGAGGGGGACCCAGTACTTC. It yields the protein CASSHSGTGERGTQYF.